One sample yielded the 28 T cell receptor beta chains listed below, sequenced in a study of siplizumab effects on memory and regulatory T cells. TCRdb keeps only in-frame clones here, not all; method: immunoSEQ multiplex PCR. Of just under 1,000 clones in the sample, about two thirds were seen once. It was at 37°C and for roughly 6 days that the mixed lymphocyte reaction cells were cocultured. These receptors have no identified antigens. The sequencing sample was made of CFSE-low (dividing) CD8+ T cells sorted from an allogeneic mixed lymphocyte reaction. All receptors come from a human donor in good health; the cells came from an allogeneic mixed lymphocyte reaction.

The rearrangement links TRBV29-1 to TRBJ2-2; 9 nucleotides line up with TRBD2. Losses at the gene ends were 5 bases for V and 2 bases for J; bases not matched to a gene: 6. The CDR3 is 15 amino acids. In germline, CDR1 is SQVTM, CDR2 ANQGSEA. The DNA for the CDR3 is TGCAGCGTTAACCAAGCGGGGGGTAACACCGGGGAGCTGTTTTTT. Its translation: CSVNQAGGNTGELFF.

By frequency in the sample, this clone is hyperexpanded. The rearrangement links TRBV6-5 to TRBJ1-2; D is possibly TRBD1 (5 bases). Germline V gene sequence: CDR1 MNHEY, CDR2 SVGAGI. Between the trimmed V and J ends, which lost 5 bases and 2 bases, there was a span of 9 bases. This CDR3 region has 13 residues. CDR3 sequence reads: CASSPTENYGYTF. As DNA, the CDR3 is TGTGCCAGCAGTCCGACAGAAAACTATGGCTACACCTTC.

The rearrangement joins TRBV6-1 to TRBJ1-1; 7 nucleotides agree with TRBD1. The J segment lost 4 bases and the V segment lost 8 bases, leaving 7 bases of the junction unmatched. The CDR3 is made up of 13 amino acids. Germline V gene lookup returns CDR1 MNHNS and CDR2 SASEGT. In DNA, the CDR3 is TGTGCCAGCGGACTAACAGGGGTCACTGAAGCTTTCTTT. Protein product: CASGLTGVTEAFF.

J is TRBJ2-1 and V is TRBV19, with TRBD2 matching over 12 bases. The germline V gene has CDR1 LNHDA and CDR2 SQIVND (reference sequence). V dropped 5 bases and J dropped 4; count of bases not matched to a gene: 3. The CDR3 spans 15 residues. The DNA for the CDR3 is TGTGCCAGTAGTTGGGGACTAGCGGGTTACAATGAGCAGTTCTTC. It translates to CASSWGLAGYNEQFF. Looking up the rest from reference TRBV19 and TRBJ2-1 gives the full variable domain: DGGITQSPKYLFRKEGQNVTLSCEQNLNHDAMYWYRQDPGQGLRLIYYSQIVNDFQKGDIAEGYSVSREKKESFPLTVTSAQKNPTAFYLCASSWGLAGYNEQFFGPGTRLTVL.

The genes are TRBV6-6 and TRBJ1-1, with no clear D. V gave up 6 bases and J gave up 7 bases, with 9 bases separating them. In germline, CDR1 is MNHNY, CDR2 SVGAGI (reference sequence). This CDR3 is built from 11 residues. The DNA of the CDR3 is TGTGCCAGCAGCAAGGCCCGTGAAGCTTTCTTT. Protein product: CASSKAREAFF.

The rearrangement uses TRBV27 and TRBJ1-1, with D hard to call. The germline gives CDR1 MNHEY, CDR2 SMNVEV (reference sequence). The CDR3 loop spans 13 amino acids. The ends were cut back, 5 bases at V and 4 bases at J, with 11 bases in the middle. CDR3 DNA sequence: TGTGCCAGCAGTATCGGACGGGCCACTGAAGCTTTCTTT. Amino acids: CASSIGRATEAFF.

This clone was observed a handful of times. The rearrangement joins TRBV2 to TRBJ1-1; TRBD1 matches 8 bases. This CDR3 spans 13 amino acids. The J segment lost 4 bases and the V segment lost 9 bases, leaving 7 bases of the junction unmatched. CDR1 is SNHLY, CDR2 FYNNEI, per germline. The CDR3 DNA reads TGTGCCAGAAAAGACAGGGGAGGCACTGAAGCTTTCTTT. Translated, it gives CARKDRGGTEAFF.

The chain uses TRBV7-9 and TRBJ2-7; D not certain. Germline values: CDR1 SEHNR, CDR2 FQNEAQ (reference sequence). Trimming left V 5 bases short and J 2 bases short, with 13 bases between. The CDR3 is made up of 14 amino acids. CDR3 nucleotides: TGTGCCAGCAGCCCGCCCGGTAGTCCCTACGAGCAGTACTTC. This gives the protein CASSPPGSPYEQYF.

This rearrangement joins TRBV19 to TRBJ1-6, with 7 nucleotides matching TRBD1. The V and J ends lost 5 bases and 0 bases, in that order; junction bases with no gene match: 4. The V gene's germline CDR1 is LNHDA and CDR2 SQIVND (reference sequence). This CDR3 is built from 16 residues. The CDR3 DNA is TGTGCCAGTAGTGGGACAGCCAGCTCCTATAATTCACCCCTCCACTTT. Translating it yields CASSGTASSYNSPLHF.

The rearrangement joins TRBV27 to TRBJ1-1, with D uncertain. V was shortened by 3 bases and J by 1 base, with 6 bases between the two germline ends. Germline V gene lookup returns CDR1 MNHEY and CDR2 SMNVEV (reference sequence). The CDR3 totals 13 residues. The CDR3 DNA reads as TGTGCCAGCAGTTTGGGGAGGAACACTGAAGCTTTCTTT. Its translation: CASSLGRNTEAFF.

CDR3 amino acids: CASSQGPRGLLGKLFF. For the CDR3, the DNA is TGTGCCAGCAGCCAGGGACCCAGGGGATTATTGGGAAAACTGTTTTTT. The V and J genes are TRBV14 and TRBJ1-4; possible D gene TRBD1, 6 bases. Germline loops: CDR1 SGHDN, CDR2 FVKESK. V was clipped by 3 bases and J by 10 bases, with 21 bases between them. The CDR3 length is 16 residues. Drawing the rest from reference TRBV14 and TRBJ1-4, the complete variable domain is EAGVTQFPSHSVIEKGQTVTLRCDPISGHDNLYWYRRVMGKEIKFLLHFVKESKQDESGMPNNRFLAERTGGTYSTLKVQPAELEDSGVYFCASSQGPRGLLGKLFFGSGTQLSVL.

The chain carries TRBV6-5 and TRBJ2-3, with 7 nucleotides matching TRBD2. Germline CDR1 MNHEY, CDR2 SVGAGI. Trimming removed 0 bases from V and 6 bases from J; junction bases left unmatched: 0. There are 13 residues in the CDR3. CDR3: CASSYSGGDTQYF. CDR3 DNA: TGTGCCAGCAGTTACTCGGGGGGGGATACGCAGTATTTT.

The genes are TRBV7-3 and TRBJ2-1, with D possibly being TRBD1 (6 bases). V was pared by 3 bases and J by 8 bases, with 8 bases between. This CDR3 has 12 amino acids. Per the germline V gene, CDR1 is SGHTA and CDR2 is FQGTGA. CDR3 in DNA: TGTGCCAGCAGCTTCAGGGGTGATGAGCAGTTCTTC. This codes for CASSFRGDEQFF.

V is TRBV7-3 and J is TRBJ2-3, with D possibly matching TRBD2 (6 bases). The CDR3 has 15 residues. Germline values: CDR1 SGHTA, CDR2 FQGTGA. The germline V and J ends were trimmed by 2 bases and 0 bases, with 9 bases remaining between them. Here the CDR3 reads CASSLAGSSTDTQYF. CDR3 DNA: TGTGCCAGCAGCTTAGCGGGATCGAGCACAGATACGCAGTATTTT.

Only a few counts were recorded for this clone. The chain combines TRBV4-3 with TRBJ2-1, with 9 bases fitting TRBD2. Germline V lookup: CDR1 LGHNA, CDR2 YSLEER. The trim removed 0 bases at V and 3 bases at J, leaving 3 bases unmatched. This CDR3 comprises 16 residues. DNA of the CDR3: TGCGCCAGCAGCCAAGATAGACTAGCGGTCTACAATGAGCAGTTCTTC. This codes for CASSQDRLAVYNEQFF.

This clone came up a few times. V gene TRBV7-9 combines with J gene TRBJ1-5; no definite D call. Between the trimmed V and J ends, which lost 1 base and 0 bases, there was a span of 1 base. The V gene's germline CDR1 is SEHNR and CDR2 FQNEAQ (reference sequence). The CDR3 sequence is 13 residues long. CDR3 DNA sequence: TGTGCCAGCAGCTTAGATAGCAATCAGCCCCAGCATTTT. As protein: CASSLDSNQPQHF.

This clone occurred a few times. In nucleotides, the CDR3 is TGTGCCAGCAGTTTCGGGGGAGGCGACACTGAAGCTTTCTTT. This codes for CASSFGGGDTEAFF. This chain uses TRBV27 with TRBJ1-1, with D perhaps TRBD1 (5 bases). The V end was cut by 3 bases, the J end by 3 bases, with 11 bases between. Looked up from germline, CDR1 is MNHEY and CDR2 is SMNVEV (reference sequence). The CDR3 runs to 14 residues.

V and J are TRBV9 and TRBJ2-1, with 8 bases identical to TRBD2. Germline CDR1 SGDLS, CDR2 YYNGEE. The length of the CDR3 is 16 residues. V lost 0 bases to trimming and J lost 7 bases; unmatched junction nucleotides: 9. CDR3 loop: CASSVVPAGESNEQFF. Written as DNA, the CDR3 is TGTGCCAGCAGCGTAGTCCCAGCGGGAGAATCGAATGAGCAGTTCTTC.

This rearrangement joins TRBV6-1 to TRBJ1-1; D remains unclear. The V end was cut by 8 bases, the J end by 1 base, with 11 bases between. The CDR3 is made up of 13 amino acids. Germline values: CDR1 MNHNS, CDR2 SASEGT. The CDR3 protein is CASVERENTEAFF. The CDR3 region has the DNA TGTGCCAGCGTGGAAAGGGAGAACACTGAAGCTTTCTTT.

The CDR3 spells CASSQEGGTDTQYF. CDR3 bases: TGCGCCAGCAGCCAAGAGGGAGGCACAGATACGCAGTATTTT. This chain uses TRBV4-1 with TRBJ2-3, with D perhaps TRBD2 (5 bases). The CDR3 runs to 14 residues. The germline V gene has CDR1 MGHRA and CDR2 YSYEKL. V lost 0 bases and J lost 1, with 5 bases in between.

This clone has a single count. The J gene is TRBJ2-1, the V gene TRBV27; no clear D gene. Trimming stripped 3 bases from V and 7 bases from J, with 4 bases between. This CDR3 region has 11 residues. From germline, CDR1 is MNHEY and CDR2 SMNVEV (reference sequence). The CDR3: CASSLGNEQFF. CDR3 DNA: TGTGCCAGCAGTTTGGGGAATGAGCAGTTCTTC.

This clone turned up a few times. This chain connects TRBV9 to TRBJ2-3; 8 bases map to TRBD1. Germline V lookup: CDR1 SGDLS, CDR2 YYNGEE. The CDR3 is 17 residues long. Trimming took 4 bases from V and 1 from J; bases not matched to a gene: 11. This CDR3 is CASSLPTGAWGTDTQYF. CDR3 in DNA: TGTGCCAGCAGCCTCCCGACAGGGGCTTGGGGCACAGATACGCAGTATTTT.

This clone occurred once. The chain joins TRBV5-5 to TRBJ2-1, with 9 bases matching TRBD2. This CDR3 has 15 residues. The V segment lost 5 bases and the J segment 8 bases; nucleotides outside the gene matches: 11. Looked up from germline, CDR1 is SGHKS and CDR2 is YYEKEE (reference sequence). The CDR3 here is CASRRLAAPSHEQFF. CDR3 coding DNA: TGTGCCAGCAGGCGACTAGCGGCCCCTTCCCATGAGCAGTTCTTC.

The rearrangement links TRBV19 to TRBJ1-1; unclear D gene. This CDR3 contains 14 residues. Trimming cost V 3 bases and J 0 bases, with 8 bases left between them. Germline V CDR1 and CDR2: LNHDA, SQIVND (reference sequence). CDR3 in DNA: TGTGCCAGTAGTATTGGAGGGATGAACACTGAAGCTTTCTTT. Its protein is CASSIGGMNTEAFF.

The chain recombines TRBV27 with TRBJ1-6; D unresolved. Trimming cost V 8 bases and J 7 bases, with 12 bases left between them. The CDR3 runs to 13 residues. The germline V gene has CDR1 MNHEY and CDR2 SMNVEV (reference sequence). The CDR3 coding sequence is TGTGCCAGCGCTTGGGGTGGGAATTCACCCCTCCACTTT. Encoded protein: CASAWGGNSPLHF.

The chain recombines TRBV7-6 with TRBJ2-7, with D uncertain. Germline assignment: CDR1 SGHVS and CDR2 FNYEAQ. The CDR3 spans 13 residues. Trimming took off 2 bases at V and 3 bases at J, with 8 bases between the two ends. The CDR3, as DNA: TGTGCCAGCAGCTTATCAGAATACTACGAGCAGTACTTC. This translates into CASSLSEYYEQYF.

This clone has more than one count but fewer than ten. The chain couples TRBV4-1 to TRBJ1-2, with D unclear. V shed 0 bases and J shed 6 bases, with 14 bases lying between them. The length of the CDR3 is 15 residues. Germline V lookup: CDR1 MGHRA, CDR2 YSYEKL. CDR3 sequence: CASSQERGSGDGYTF. CDR3 DNA sequence: TGCGCCAGCAGCCAAGAACGCGGTTCCGGGGATGGCTACACCTTC.

Here the CDR3 reads CASSIEGAGVGEQYF. The CDR3, as DNA: TGTGCCAGTAGTATAGAAGGGGCGGGAGTAGGCGAGCAGTACTTC. The chain carries TRBV19 and TRBJ2-7, with 7 positions matching TRBD2. The CDR3 runs 15 residues. With V trimmed by 0 bases and J by 6 bases, 8 bases remained unmatched. CDR1 is LNHDA and CDR2 is SQIVND in the germline V gene (reference sequence).